This T cell receptor beta chain is from a study of shared clonotypes between healthy human individuals (dated by TCRdb to 2018 to 2021). For context, the study as a whole: The cohort included three men and a couple of women between 18 and 49 years of age. Different laboratories and diverse techniques were used to prepare libraries and sequence TCR repertoires, to increase sequencing depth and limit assay-specific biases. To estimate repertoire size and how much clonotype sharing occurs between individuals, the study deeply sequenced the blood TCR repertoires of roughly 5 healthy adults. Leukapheresis yielded between about 0.85 and 10 billion PBMCs per donor. For each donor, CD4 naive and CD4 memory were each run on three plates, CD8 naive on two plates, and CD8 memory on one plate.

The count of this clone is one. Its cognate antigen has yet to be identified. Qualities for individual bases were not recorded, and no much larger clone is one base off. The donors were healthy, HIV-negative adults with no recently reported acute infections or vaccinations. Every donor was a Caucasian adult living in Nashville, Tennessee, USA. CD4+ T cells were enriched through magnetic negative selection, after which naive cells were positively selected on CD45RA and the remaining negative fraction served as the memory subset. After blood collection by leukapheresis, PBMCs were isolated using Ficoll-Histopaque density gradient centrifugation and then cryopreserved in the vapor phase of liquid nitrogen. Analytical flow cytometry was used to check the purity and quantity of each magnetically sorted T cell population. Genomic DNA was isolated from each sorted fraction and quantified by UV absorbance on a Nanodrop 2000c.

On the study overall, not on this receptor specifically: About 4.5% of naive CD4, more than 3% of naive CD8, approximately 2.2% of memory CD4, and less than 0.45% of memory CD8 clonotypes were shared across several donors. Rarefaction of sorted-subset datasets indicated incomplete sequencing despite the large sequencing depth. Estimated clonotype richness was generally larger for naive than for memory subsets. Sampling was restricted to blood, and TCR repertoires in tissues likely differ from the TCR repertoires found in blood. Pairwise subsampling indicated that sequencing depth was expected to affect the degree of clonotype sharing among donors. Compared with non-shared clonotypes, the clonotypes found in all four sorted-subset donors had higher generation probabilities. Because the study included only a small number of donors, the genetic and exposure-history diversity represented was limited.

Including the terminal cysteine and phenylalanine, the CDR3 comprises 15 residues. Only the CDR3 DNA stays, 45 bases, in frame from base 1. The V end gives up 0 bases and the J end 9 bases, leaving 8 bases in the junction not matched to a gene. CDR1 and CDR2, per the germline V gene, are SGHDT and YYEEEE. Using the deep immunoSEQ assay, TCR CDR3 regions were amplified from genomic DNA by multiplex PCR. Genomic DNA extracted from each cell subset was distributed evenly over all wells of several immunoSEQ 96-well plates, and each plate served as one replicate. For sorted subsets, each replicate PCR was loaded with roughly 0.2 ug genomic DNA, equivalent to approximately 27,000 T cell genomes. Purified libraries were measured with a Qubit 3.0 fluorometer, size-checked on a Bioanalyzer 2100, and measured again with the KAPA Library Quantification kit. A separate single-read 150-cycle Illumina NextSeq 550 flow cell was used to sequence each immunoSEQ 96-well plate. Concerning the study's data processing: Because only junctional sequences without quality scores were contained in the immunoSEQ output, filtering matching that applied to full-length reads could not be performed. Sequences were annotated with PyIR, a Python wrapper for IgBLAST v1.9, and V/J genes and CDR3 were assigned using IMGT germline references. Reads were filtered out if the reads had weak V/J assignments (E-value above 1e-6), no CDR3, stop codons, out-of-frame junctions, or ambiguous translated residues. V3J clonotypes were defined by identical inferred V gene, J gene, and CDR3 amino acid sequence. To compute the percentage overlap between repertoires, the number of shared unique clonotypes was divided by the size of the smaller repertoire. Three approaches were used to assess repertoire richness: RTK rarefaction, the Chao1 estimator, and Recon v2.1 estimates of unobserved clonotypes. OLGA was used to compute generation probabilities for all TCRbeta clonotypes that the gDNA method yielded from four donors. TCRdb took this table from immuneACCESS and kept in-frame rearrangements with V and J called. Such tables lack part of the clones; where checked against another copy, unresolved V genes explain under half of the gap, and the rest is unexplained. That table furnishes V, J and clone size, whereas the DNA furnished D and trimming. For this sample there are under 1,100,000 clones; more than 60% appear just once. The biggest ten clones account for roughly 1.5% of the sample.

Sequences were obtained from memory CD4+ T cells sorted from blood. Reading the label with the study, this specimen's cell subset or site is: CD45RA-negative fraction. The V and J segments used are TRBV5-6 and TRBJ2-1, and 8 junctional nucleotides match TRBD1. The source is a man aged 18 to 30 in good health. The DNA is TGTGCCAGCAGCTTGGAATGGACAGGGATAGGTGAGCAGTTCTTC. This translates into CASSLEWTGIGEQFF.